This T cell receptor (beta chain) was identified in a study of cytomegalovirus exposure and HLA in healthy donors. Points from the study as a whole: With later analysis, a missense DCLRE1C variant became linked to TCR beta V- and J-gene trimming.

Amplification used 60 Vbeta primers and 13 Jbeta primers. The assay was immunoSEQ multiplex PCR, and TCRdb's table has in-frame clones only and misses some. The profile shows roughly 110,000 clones, over 60% of them singletons. This CDR3 contains 13 residues. With 0 bases clipped from V and 10 bases from J, the junction kept 3 bases outside the gene matches. Germline CDR1 and CDR2: MNHNY and SVGAGI (reference sequence). With respect to this clone: Its target is unknown.

The receptor was isolated from a woman aged 18-35 years in good health and CMV-seropositive. V is TRBV6-6 and J is TRBJ2-1, with 7 bases aligning to TRBD1. The specimen was PBMCs. CDR3 loop: CASSYSWTGEQFF. The CDR3 DNA reads as TGTGCCAGCAGTTACTCCTGGACAGGAGAGCAGTTCTTC.